These 14 T cell receptor beta chains were all obtained from the same sample, sequenced in a study of blood T cell repertoires in COVID-19. Clones were sequenced by immunoSEQ multiplex PCR, and TCRdb holds only the in-frame ones, with some missing. The sample carries some 370,000 clones, around 90% recorded once. Material for sequencing was peripheral blood. The receptor set was obtained from a man between 18 and 35 years old with active or convalescent COVID-19.

This clone was observed once. The CDR3 nucleotides are TGTGCCAGCAGCCACGGGTCAGCAGATCAGCCCCAGCATTTT. Translation: CASSHGSADQPQHF. J is TRBJ1-5 and V is TRBV7-9, with D unresolved. There are 14 residues in the CDR3. Germline loops: CDR1 SEHNR, CDR2 FQNEAQ (reference sequence). Trimming removed 5 bases from V and 5 bases from J, with 13 bases in between.

V and J are TRBV7-9 and TRBJ1-6; possible D gene TRBD1, 5 bases. The length of the CDR3 is 14 residues. Trimming took 4 bases from V and 6 from J, leaving 10 bases between them. Germline CDR1 SEHNR, CDR2 FQNEAQ (reference sequence). The CDR3 is CASSYRDSNSPLHF. CDR3 nucleotide sequence: TGTGCCAGCAGCTACCGGGACTCTAATTCACCCCTCCACTTT.

V is TRBV9 and J is TRBJ2-3; tentative D call: TRBD2 (8 bases). This CDR3 region has 17 residues. Trimming took off 4 bases at V and 4 bases at J, with 22 bases between the two ends. CDR1 SGDLS and CDR2 YYNGEE come from the germline V gene. CDR3: CASSLEWSGGGPDTQYF. DNA for the CDR3: TGTGCCAGCAGCCTGGAATGGTCGGGAGGGGGCCCAGATACGCAGTATTTT. The full variable domain, its missing parts supplied by reference TRBV9 and TRBJ2-3, is DSGVTQTPKHLITATGQRVTLRCSPRSGDLSVYWYQQSLDQGLQFLIQYYNGEERAKGNILERFSAQQFPDLHSELNLSSLELGDSALYFCASSLEWSGGGPDTQYFGPGTRLTVL.

The chain joins TRBV11-2 to TRBJ1-5; 7 bases are shared with TRBD1. Losses at the gene ends were 1 base for V and 4 bases for J; bases not matched to a gene: 7. The germline CDR1 and CDR2 sequences are SGHAT and FQNNGV. The CDR3 runs 16 residues. The CDR3 loop is CASSLGFGTANQPQHF. The DNA for the CDR3 is TGTGCCAGCAGCTTAGGGTTCGGGACAGCTAATCAGCCCCAGCATTTT. Variable domain in full (rest from reference TRBV11-2 and TRBJ1-5): EAGVAQSPRYKIIEKRQSVAFWCNPISGHATLYWYQQILGQGPKLLIQFQNNGVVDDSQLPKDRFSAERLKGVDSTLKIQPAKLEDSAVYLCASSLGFGTANQPQHFGDGTRLSIL.

This chain joins TRBV28 and TRBJ2-5; no definite D call. The CDR3 is made up of 13 amino acids. Germline V CDR1 and CDR2: MDHEN, SYDVKM. Trimming removed 7 bases from V and 1 base from J, with 10 bases in between. In DNA, the CDR3 is TGTGCCAGCACCCAGGCAGCCCAAGAGACCCAGTACTTC. Residues: CASTQAAQETQYF.

This sequence joins TRBV7-9 and TRBJ1-4; 7 nucleotides line up with TRBD1. In germline, CDR1 is SEHNR, CDR2 FQNEAQ (reference sequence). The junction had 7 bases not matched to a gene; V was cut back by 5 bases and J by 7 bases. The CDR3 contains 14 residues. Here the CDR3 reads CASSPRGAGEKLFF. The CDR3 DNA reads TGTGCCAGCAGCCCCAGGGGGGCGGGTGAAAAACTGTTTTTT.

The J gene is TRBJ1-2, the V gene TRBV7-9; a weak D match, TRBD1 (6 bases). Germline V gene data show CDR1 as SEHNR and CDR2 as FQNEAQ (reference sequence). The CDR3 covers 13 residues. The V end lost 5 bases, the J end lost 4 bases, and 11 bases lay between the germline ends. CDR3 sequence: CASSDLTGYGYTF. In DNA, the CDR3 is TGTGCCAGCAGCGATTTGACAGGCTATGGCTACACCTTC.

The chain employs TRBV27 and TRBJ2-5, with 14 nucleotides matching TRBD2. CDR3 length: 18 amino acids. V lost 6 bases, J lost 7 bases, and 16 bases stayed unmatched. The germline gives CDR1 MNHEY, CDR2 SMNVEV (reference sequence). The chain's CDR3 is CASRRTSGGTQRSGTQYF. In DNA, the CDR3 is TGTGCCAGCAGACGGACTAGCGGGGGGACTCAACGGTCAGGGACCCAGTACTTC.

The chain combines TRBV9 with TRBJ1-1; possibly TRBD1 for D (5 bases). Germline-derived CDR1 and CDR2 are SGDLS and YYNGEE. This CDR3 has 15 amino acids. Between the trimmed V and J ends, which lost 0 bases and 3 bases, there was a span of 12 bases. In nucleotides, the CDR3 is TGTGCCAGCAGCGTAGGGAGGGGTTCGGACACTGAAGCTTTCTTT. This codes for CASSVGRGSDTEAFF.

The chain combines TRBV28 with TRBJ1-1; 8 positions agree with TRBD1. CDR1 MDHEN and CDR2 SYDVKM come from the germline V gene. This CDR3 is 14 amino acids long. Unmatched junction bases numbered 13, after V lost 10 bases and J lost 6 bases. The CDR3 DNA is TGTGCCATCAGGACAGGGATAATAACTTCTGAAGCTTTCTTT. Its translation is CAIRTGIITSEAFF.

The chain couples TRBV28 to TRBJ1-5, with 7 bases fitting TRBD1. V was clipped by 6 bases and J by 6 bases; unmatched bases: 8. Germline CDR1 is MDHEN and CDR2 is SYDVKM. The CDR3 has 14 residues. For the CDR3, the DNA is TGTGCCAGCAGACCGACAGGGAGTAGTCAGCCCCAGCATTTT. This encodes CASRPTGSSQPQHF.

This chain joins TRBV4-3 and TRBJ1-2; 7 bases match TRBD1. J was trimmed by 7 bases and V by 1 base; bases with no gene match: 12. Germline V gives CDR1 LGHNA, CDR2 YSLEER. This CDR3 has 16 residues. In DNA, the CDR3 is TGCGCCAGCAGCCAAGTTTTAGACAGGGCGAATGGTGGCTACACCTTC. Translated: CASSQVLDRANGGYTF.

The genes are TRBV11-2 and TRBJ2-1; D may be TRBD2 (5 bases). V lost 7 bases, J lost 8 bases, and 12 bases lay in between. CDR3 length: 12 residues. Germline assignment: CDR1 SGHAT and CDR2 FQNNGV. The CDR3 region has the DNA TGTGCCAGCACCGACCCGGGGTATGAGCAGTTCTTC. Encoded protein: CASTDPGYEQFF.

The chain has TRBV5-4 and TRBJ1-2; D possibly corresponds to TRBD1 (5 bases). There are 12 residues in the CDR3. Per the germline V gene, CDR1 is SGHNT and CDR2 is YYREEE (reference sequence). V shed 0 bases and J shed 12 bases, with 12 bases lying between them. CDR3 sequence reads: CASSLEGGADTF. CDR3 in DNA: TGTGCCAGCAGCTTGGAGGGAGGGGCCGACACCTTC.